The following is a T cell receptor beta chain sequence with its context. Its antigen is unidentified. The read falls 3 residues short of the CDR3 end, and the missing part is taken from the germline J gene. The data are from a study of T cells in women clearing cervical HPV infection. Study-wide context: Case blood drawn at lesion detection; control blood after infection cleared. For cases, blood was sampled a median around 150 days after lesion detection, interquartile range about 80 to 220 days. Whole-study findings and limits: Unknown T-cell numbers per sample may underlie the richness differences.

CDR3 size: 14 residues. Germline V gene lookup returns CDR1 MNHEY and CDR2 SVGEGT. The protocol was immunoSEQ multiplex PCR, while the TCRdb copy is restricted to in-frame clones and leaves out a portion. The sample includes around 40,000 clones. The chain is built from TRBV6-2 or TRBV6-3 and TRBJ1-2; 7 bases are shared with TRBD1. Sequencing was carried out using blood buffy coat. The TCR was taken from a woman aged 18-70 years with a cervical HPV16 infection that either progressed to CIN3+ or cleared (not recorded which). The CDR3 here is CASSDLTGSYDYTF. The sequenced CDR3 bases are TGTGCCAGCAGTGACCTGACAGGGTCCTACGAC.